The sequence of this TCR beta chain was determined in a study of shared clonotypes between healthy human individuals. The wider study: Donor composition was a couple of women and a few men, aged 18 to 49. The study's findings and limits: Several donors shared around 5.1% of their naive CD4 clonotypes.

An even split of each subset's genomic DNA across several immunoSEQ plates was performed. Method: immunoSEQ multiplex PCR; TCRdb's copy keeps in-frame clones and lacks some. This table has some 2,100,000 clones, about 94% appearing once. CD45RA-negative memory and CD45RA+ naive subsets were split from the CD4+ cells. Details on this clone: Its antigen is not known.

Germline lookup yields CDR1 SGHNT and CDR2 YYREEE (reference sequence). Deletions cut 1 base from V and 14 bases from J, with 21 bases between. CDR3 length: 14 residues. This receptor was identified in a man aged 18 to 35 in good health. V gene TRBV5-4 combines with J gene TRBJ1-1; TRBD1 is a possible D gene (6 bases). Sequencing was carried out using naive CD4+ T cells sorted from blood. The subset: CD45RA+ positively selected. The CDR3 sequence: CASSLKVDSPRSFF. The DNA of the CDR3 is TGTGCCAGCAGCTTGAAAGTGGACAGTCCCCGGAGCTTCTTT.